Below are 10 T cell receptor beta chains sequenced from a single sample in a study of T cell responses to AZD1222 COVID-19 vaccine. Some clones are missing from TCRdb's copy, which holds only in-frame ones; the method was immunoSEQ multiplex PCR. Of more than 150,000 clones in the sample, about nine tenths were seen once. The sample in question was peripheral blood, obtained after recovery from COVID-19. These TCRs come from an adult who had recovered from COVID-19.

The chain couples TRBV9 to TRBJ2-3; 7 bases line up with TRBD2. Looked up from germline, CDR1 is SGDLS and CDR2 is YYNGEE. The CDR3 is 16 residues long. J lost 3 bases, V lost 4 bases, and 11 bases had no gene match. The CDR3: CASSPLPWGGTDTQYF. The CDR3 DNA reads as TGTGCCAGCAGCCCCCTACCCTGGGGGGGGACAGATACGCAGTATTTT.

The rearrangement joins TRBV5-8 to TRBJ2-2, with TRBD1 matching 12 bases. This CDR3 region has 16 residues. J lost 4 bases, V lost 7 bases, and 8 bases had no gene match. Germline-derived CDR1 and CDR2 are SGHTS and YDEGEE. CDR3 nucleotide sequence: TGTGCCAGCGGGACAGGGGGCCCCTTGGGCACCGGGGAGCTGTTTTTT. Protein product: CASGTGGPLGTGELFF.

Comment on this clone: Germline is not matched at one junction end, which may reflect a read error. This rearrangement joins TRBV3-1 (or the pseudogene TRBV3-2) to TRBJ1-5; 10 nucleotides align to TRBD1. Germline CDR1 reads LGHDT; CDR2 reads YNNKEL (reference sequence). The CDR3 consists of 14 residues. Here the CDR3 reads CASSQTGGKQPQHF. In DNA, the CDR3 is TGTGCCAGCAGCCAGACAGGGGGCAAGCAGCCCCAGCATTTT.

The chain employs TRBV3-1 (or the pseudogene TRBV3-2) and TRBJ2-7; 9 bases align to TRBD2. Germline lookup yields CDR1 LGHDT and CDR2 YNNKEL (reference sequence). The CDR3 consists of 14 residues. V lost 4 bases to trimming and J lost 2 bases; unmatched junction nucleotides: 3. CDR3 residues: CASSPLAGTYEQYF. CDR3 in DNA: TGTGCCAGCAGCCCTCTAGCGGGAACCTACGAGCAGTACTTC.

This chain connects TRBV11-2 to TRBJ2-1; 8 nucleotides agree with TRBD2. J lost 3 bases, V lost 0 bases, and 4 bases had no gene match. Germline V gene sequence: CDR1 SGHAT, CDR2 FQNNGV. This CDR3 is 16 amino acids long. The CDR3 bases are TGTGCCAGCAGCTTAGAACCAGCGGGGGACTACAATGAGCAGTTCTTC. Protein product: CASSLEPAGDYNEQFF.

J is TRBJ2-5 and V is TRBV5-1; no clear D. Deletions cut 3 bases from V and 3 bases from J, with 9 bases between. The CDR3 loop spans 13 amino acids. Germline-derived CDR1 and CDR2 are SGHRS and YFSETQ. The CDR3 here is CASSSPREETQYF. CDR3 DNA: TGCGCCAGCAGCTCCCCCAGAGAAGAGACCCAGTACTTC.

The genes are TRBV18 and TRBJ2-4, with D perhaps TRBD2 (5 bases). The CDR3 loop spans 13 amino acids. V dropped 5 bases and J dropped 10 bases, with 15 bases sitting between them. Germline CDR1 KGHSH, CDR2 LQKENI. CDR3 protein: CASSTNEGQIQYF. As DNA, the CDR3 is TGTGCCAGCTCAACCAACGAGGGTCAGATTCAGTACTTC.

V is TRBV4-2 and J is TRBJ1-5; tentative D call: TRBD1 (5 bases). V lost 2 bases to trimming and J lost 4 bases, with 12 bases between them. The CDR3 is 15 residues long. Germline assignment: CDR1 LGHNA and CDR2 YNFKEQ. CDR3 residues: CASSQTGPSNQPQHF. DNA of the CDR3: TGTGCCAGCAGCCAAACGGGACCGTCGAATCAGCCCCAGCATTTT.

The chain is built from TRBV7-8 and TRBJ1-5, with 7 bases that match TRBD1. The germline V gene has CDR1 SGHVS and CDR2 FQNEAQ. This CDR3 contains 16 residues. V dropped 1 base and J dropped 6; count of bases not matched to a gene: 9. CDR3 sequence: CASSLGVKGAGQPQHF. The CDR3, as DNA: TGTGCCAGCAGCTTAGGGGTTAAGGGGGCAGGTCAGCCCCAGCATTTT. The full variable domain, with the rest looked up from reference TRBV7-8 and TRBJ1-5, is GAGVSQSPRYKVAKRGQDVALRCDPISGHVSLFWYQQALGQGPEFLTYFQNEAQLDKSGLPSDRFFAERPEGSVSTLKIQRTQQEDSAVYLCASSLGVKGAGQPQHFGDGTRLSIL.

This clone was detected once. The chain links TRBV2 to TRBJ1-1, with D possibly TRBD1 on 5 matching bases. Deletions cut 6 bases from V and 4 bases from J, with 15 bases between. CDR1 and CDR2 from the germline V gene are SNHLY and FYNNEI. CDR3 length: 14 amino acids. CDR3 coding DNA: TGTGCCAGCAGAGGGGCCAGTGGCCCCACTGAAGCTTTCTTT. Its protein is CASRGASGPTEAFF. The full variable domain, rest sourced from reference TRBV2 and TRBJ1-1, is EPEVTQTPSHQVTQMGQEVILRCVPISNHLYFYWYRQILGQKVEFLVSFYNNEISEKSEIFDDQFSVERPDGSNFTLKIRSTKLEDSAMYFCASRGASGPTEAFFGQGTRLTVV.